This T cell receptor (beta chain) was observed in a study of T-cell reconstitution after alpha-beta-depleted transplantation in children. Trimming shortened V by 5 bases and J by 2 bases, and 10 bases separated the two germline ends. The CDR3 runs 13 residues. TCRbeta library preparation incorporated unique molecular identifiers. MiXCR was run by TCRdb on the PCR reads, yielding one entry per CDR3 protein. The sample consists of roughly 590,000 distinct CDR3 sequences, around a sixth of them appearing once. The sample was PBMCs from the stem cell graft donor, taken from the stem cell graft. This chain joins TRBV12-3 or TRBV12-4 and TRBJ2-7; D gene unclear. This receptor was taken from a human donor who donated a stem cell graft to a child with acute myeloid leukemia. The CDR3 DNA reads as TGTGCCAGCAGTCCTCCCGCGGCCTACGAGCAGTACTTC. Translating gives CASSPPAAYEQYF.